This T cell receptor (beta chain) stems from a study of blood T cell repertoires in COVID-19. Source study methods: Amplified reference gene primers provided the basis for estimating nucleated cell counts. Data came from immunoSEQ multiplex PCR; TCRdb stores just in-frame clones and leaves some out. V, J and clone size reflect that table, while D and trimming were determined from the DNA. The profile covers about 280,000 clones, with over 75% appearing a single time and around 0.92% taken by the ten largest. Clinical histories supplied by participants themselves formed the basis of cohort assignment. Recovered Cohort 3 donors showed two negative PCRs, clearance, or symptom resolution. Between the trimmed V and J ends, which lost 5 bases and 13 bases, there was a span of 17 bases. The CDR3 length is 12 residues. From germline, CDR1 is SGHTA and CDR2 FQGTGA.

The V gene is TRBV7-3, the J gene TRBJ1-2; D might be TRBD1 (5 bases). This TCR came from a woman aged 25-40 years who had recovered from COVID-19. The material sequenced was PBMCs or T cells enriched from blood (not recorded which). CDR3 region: CASSKGLRFFTF. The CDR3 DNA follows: TGTGCCAGCAGCAAGGGGCTCCGTTTCTTCACCTTC.